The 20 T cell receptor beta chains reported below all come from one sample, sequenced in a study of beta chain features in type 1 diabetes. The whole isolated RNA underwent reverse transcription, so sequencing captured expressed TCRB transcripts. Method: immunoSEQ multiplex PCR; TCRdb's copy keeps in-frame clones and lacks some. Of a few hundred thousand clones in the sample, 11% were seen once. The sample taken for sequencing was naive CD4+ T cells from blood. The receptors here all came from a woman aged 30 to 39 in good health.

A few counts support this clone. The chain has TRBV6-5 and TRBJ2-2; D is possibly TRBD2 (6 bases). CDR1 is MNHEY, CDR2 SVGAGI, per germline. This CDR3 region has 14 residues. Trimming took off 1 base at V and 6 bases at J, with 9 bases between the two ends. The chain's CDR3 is CASSYLREAGELFF. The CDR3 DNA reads TGTGCCAGCAGTTACTTAAGGGAGGCCGGGGAGCTGTTTTTT.

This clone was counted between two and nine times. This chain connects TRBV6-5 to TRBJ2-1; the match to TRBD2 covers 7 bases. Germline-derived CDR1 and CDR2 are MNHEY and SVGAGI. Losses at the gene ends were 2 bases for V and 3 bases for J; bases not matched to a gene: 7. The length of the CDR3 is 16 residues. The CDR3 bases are TGTGCCAGCAGTTACGCCGGGACGGGAGGCTACAATGAGCAGTTCTTC. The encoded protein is CASSYAGTGGYNEQFF.

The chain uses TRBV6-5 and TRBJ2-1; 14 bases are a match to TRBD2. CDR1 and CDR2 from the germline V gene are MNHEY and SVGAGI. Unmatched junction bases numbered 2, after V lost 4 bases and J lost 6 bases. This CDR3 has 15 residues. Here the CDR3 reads CASSWTSGRTNEQFF. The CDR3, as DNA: TGTGCCAGCAGTTGGACTAGCGGGAGGACCAATGAGCAGTTCTTC.

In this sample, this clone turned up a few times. The CDR3 protein is CASSQLAGDGGSEQYF. DNA of the CDR3: TGTGCCAGCTCACAATTAGCGGGAGACGGTGGGTCCGAGCAGTACTTC. J is TRBJ2-7 and V is TRBV18; the match to TRBD2 covers 9 bases. The CDR3 extends over 16 amino acids. Looked up from germline, CDR1 is KGHSH and CDR2 is LQKENI. J gave up 6 bases and V 4 bases, and 13 bases lay outside the gene matches.

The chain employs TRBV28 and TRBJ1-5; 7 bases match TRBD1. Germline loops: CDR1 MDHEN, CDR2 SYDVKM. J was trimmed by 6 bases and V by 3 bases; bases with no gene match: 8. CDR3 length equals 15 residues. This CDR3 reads CASSLPDRDFQPQHF. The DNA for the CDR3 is TGTGCCAGCAGTTTGCCTGACAGGGACTTTCAGCCCCAGCATTTT.

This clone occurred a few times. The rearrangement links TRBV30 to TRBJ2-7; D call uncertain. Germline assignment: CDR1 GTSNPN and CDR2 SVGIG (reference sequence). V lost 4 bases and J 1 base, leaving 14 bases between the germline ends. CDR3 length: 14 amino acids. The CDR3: CAWNPLGESYEQYF. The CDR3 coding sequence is TGTGCCTGGAACCCCCTGGGCGAATCCTACGAGCAGTACTTC.

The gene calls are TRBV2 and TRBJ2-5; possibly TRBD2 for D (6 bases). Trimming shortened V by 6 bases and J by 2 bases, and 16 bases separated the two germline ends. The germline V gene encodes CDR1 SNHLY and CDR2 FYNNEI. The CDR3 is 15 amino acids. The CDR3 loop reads CASRARDPLQETQYF. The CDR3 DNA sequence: TGTGCCAGCAGGGCGCGGGATCCTCTACAAGAGACCCAGTACTTC. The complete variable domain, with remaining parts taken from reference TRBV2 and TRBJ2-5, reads EPEVTQTPSHQVTQMGQEVILRCVPISNHLYFYWYRQILGQKVEFLVSFYNNEISEKSEIFDDQFSVERPDGSNFTLKIRSTKLEDSAMYFCASRARDPLQETQYFGPGTRLLVL.

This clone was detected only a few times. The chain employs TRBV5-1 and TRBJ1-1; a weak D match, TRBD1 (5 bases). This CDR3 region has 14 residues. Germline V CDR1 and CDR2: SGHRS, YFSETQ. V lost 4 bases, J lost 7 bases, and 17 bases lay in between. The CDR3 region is CASSEVSGLGEAFF. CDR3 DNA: TGCGCCAGCAGCGAGGTATCAGGGCTTGGTGAAGCTTTCTTT. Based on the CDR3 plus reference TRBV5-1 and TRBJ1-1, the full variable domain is KAGVTQTPRYLIKTRGQQVTLSCSPISGHRSVSWYQQTPGQGLQFLFEYFSETQRNKGNFPGRFSGRQFSNSRSEMNVSTLELGDSALYLCASSEVSGLGEAFFGQGTRLTVV.

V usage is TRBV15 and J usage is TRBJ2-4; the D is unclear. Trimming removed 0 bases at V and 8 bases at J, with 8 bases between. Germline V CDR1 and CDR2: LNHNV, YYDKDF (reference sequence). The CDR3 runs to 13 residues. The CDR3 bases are TGTGCCACCAGCAGAGACCGAGGAGACATTCAGTACTTC. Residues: CATSRDRGDIQYF.

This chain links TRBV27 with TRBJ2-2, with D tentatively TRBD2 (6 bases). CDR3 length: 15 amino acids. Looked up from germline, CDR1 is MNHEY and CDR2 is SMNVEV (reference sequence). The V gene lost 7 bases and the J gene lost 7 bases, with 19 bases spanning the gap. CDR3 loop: CASKGLAVGDGELFF. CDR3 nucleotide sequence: TGTGCCAGCAAGGGGTTAGCGGTGGGGGACGGGGAGCTGTTTTTT.

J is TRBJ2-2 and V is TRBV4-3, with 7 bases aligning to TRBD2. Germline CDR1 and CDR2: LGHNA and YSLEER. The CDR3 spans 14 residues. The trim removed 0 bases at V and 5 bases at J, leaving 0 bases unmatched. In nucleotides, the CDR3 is TGCGCCAGCAGCCAAGAGGGGGGGACCGGGGAGCTGTTTTTT. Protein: CASSQEGGTGELFF.

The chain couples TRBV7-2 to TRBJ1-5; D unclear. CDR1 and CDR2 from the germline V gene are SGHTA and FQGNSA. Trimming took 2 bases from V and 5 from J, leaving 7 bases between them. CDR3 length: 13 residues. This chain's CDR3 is CASSLKGDQPQHF. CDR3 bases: TGTGCCAGCAGCTTAAAAGGAGATCAGCCCCAGCATTTT. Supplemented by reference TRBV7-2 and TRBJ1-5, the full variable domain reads GAGVSQSPSNKVTEKGKDVELRCDPISGHTALYWYRQSLGQGLEFLIYFQGNSAPDKSGLPSDRFSAERTGGSVSTLTIQRTQQEDSAVYLCASSLKGDQPQHFGDGTRLSIL.

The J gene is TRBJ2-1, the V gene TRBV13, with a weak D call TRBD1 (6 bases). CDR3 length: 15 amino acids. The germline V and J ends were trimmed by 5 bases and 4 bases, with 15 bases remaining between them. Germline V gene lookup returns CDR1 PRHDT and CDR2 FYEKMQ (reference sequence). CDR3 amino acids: CASSQQGRGYNEQFF. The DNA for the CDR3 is TGTGCCAGCAGCCAACAGGGAAGGGGTTACAATGAGCAGTTCTTC.

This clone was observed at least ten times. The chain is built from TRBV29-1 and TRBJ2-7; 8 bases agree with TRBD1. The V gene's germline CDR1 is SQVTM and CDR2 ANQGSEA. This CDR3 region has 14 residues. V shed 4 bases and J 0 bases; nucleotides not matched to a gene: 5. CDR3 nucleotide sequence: TGCAGCGTTGCAGGGGGCCGTAGCTCCTACGAGCAGTACTTC. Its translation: CSVAGGRSSYEQYF.

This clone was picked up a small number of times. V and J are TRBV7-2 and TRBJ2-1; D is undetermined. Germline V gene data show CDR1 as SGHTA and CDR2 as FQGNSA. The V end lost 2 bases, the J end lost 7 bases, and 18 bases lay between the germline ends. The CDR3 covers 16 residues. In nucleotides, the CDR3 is TGTGCCAGCAGCTTAACATCCCAACTAAGGCTGAATGAGCAGTTCTTC. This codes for CASSLTSQLRLNEQFF.

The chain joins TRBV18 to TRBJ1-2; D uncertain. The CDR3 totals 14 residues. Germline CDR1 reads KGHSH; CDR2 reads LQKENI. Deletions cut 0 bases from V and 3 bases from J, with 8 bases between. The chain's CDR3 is CASSPPSADYGYTF. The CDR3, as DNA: TGTGCCAGCTCACCACCGTCAGCGGACTATGGCTACACCTTC.

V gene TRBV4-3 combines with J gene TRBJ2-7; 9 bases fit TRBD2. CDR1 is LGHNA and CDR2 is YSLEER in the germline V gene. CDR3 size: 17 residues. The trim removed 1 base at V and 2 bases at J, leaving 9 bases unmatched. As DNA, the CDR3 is TGCGCCAGCAGCCAAGGTGTTAGCGGGAGTTTGGCCTACGAGCAGTACTTC. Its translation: CASSQGVSGSLAYEQYF.

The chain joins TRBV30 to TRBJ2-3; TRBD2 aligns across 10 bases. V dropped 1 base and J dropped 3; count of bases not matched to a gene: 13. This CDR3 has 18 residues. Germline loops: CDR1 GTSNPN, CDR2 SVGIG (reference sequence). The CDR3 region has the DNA TGTGCCTGGAGTGGGTATGGGCTAGCGGGAGCCTTGACAGATACGCAGTATTTT. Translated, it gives CAWSGYGLAGALTDTQYF.

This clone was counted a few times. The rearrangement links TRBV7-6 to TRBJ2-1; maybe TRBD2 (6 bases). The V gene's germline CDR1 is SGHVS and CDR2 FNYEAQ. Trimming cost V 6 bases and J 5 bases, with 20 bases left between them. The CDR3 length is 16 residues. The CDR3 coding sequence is TGTGCCAGCAGGTCGCTTCGGGGGTCATGGAACAATGAGCAGTTCTTC. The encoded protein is CASRSLRGSWNNEQFF.

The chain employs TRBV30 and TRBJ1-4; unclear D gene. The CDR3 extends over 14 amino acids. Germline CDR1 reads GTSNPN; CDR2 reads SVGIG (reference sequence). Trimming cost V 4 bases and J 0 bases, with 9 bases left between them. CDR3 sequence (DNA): TGTGCCTGGACCCACACCGCAACTAATGAAAAACTGTTTTTT. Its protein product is CAWTHTATNEKLFF.